These 18 T cell receptor beta chains share one sample of origin, sequenced in a study of monozygotic twins with cystic fibrosis. Assay: immunoSEQ multiplex PCR; the TCRdb copy retains only in-frame clones and omits some. The table includes about 36,000 clones, about 93% detected once. The sample comprised blood. These receptors were collected from a boy younger than 10 with cystic fibrosis.

The chain links TRBV10-3 to TRBJ1-2; 8 bases fit TRBD1. The length of the CDR3 is 16 residues. The V gene end was trimmed by 0 bases and the J gene end by 7 bases; junction bases not matched to a gene: 10. Germline loops: CDR1 ENHRY, CDR2 SYGVKD. CDR3 residues: CAISESGTGHRGGYTF. As DNA, the CDR3 is TGTGCCATCAGTGAGTCCGGGACAGGTCATAGGGGTGGCTACACCTTC.

The chain links TRBV5-1 to TRBJ2-2, with D unresolved. Trimming took off 0 bases at V and 1 base at J, with 7 bases between the two ends. Germline values: CDR1 SGHRS, CDR2 YFSETQ. This CDR3 is built from 15 residues. This chain's CDR3 is CASSLGQENTGELFF. In DNA, the CDR3 is TGCGCCAGCAGCTTGGGGCAGGAGAACACCGGGGAGCTGTTTTTT.

V is TRBV19 and J is TRBJ1-5, with a tentative D call TRBD1 (5 bases). Germline V gene lookup returns CDR1 LNHDA and CDR2 SQIVND (reference sequence). The CDR3 is 12 amino acids. The V gene lost 6 bases and the J gene lost 5 bases, with 8 bases spanning the gap. This CDR3 is CASSSGYQPQHF. The CDR3 nucleotides are TGTGCCAGTAGCTCAGGGTATCAGCCCCAGCATTTT.

The chain combines TRBV7-9 with TRBJ1-6; 7 bases match TRBD1. V shed 5 bases and J 0 bases; nucleotides not matched to a gene: 4. Germline V gene lookup returns CDR1 SEHNR and CDR2 FQNEAQ (reference sequence). The CDR3 runs to 16 residues. CDR3 nucleotides: TGTGCCAGCAGCCTACAGGGGCGCTCCTATAATTCACCCCTCCACTTT. Its protein is CASSLQGRSYNSPLHF.

CDR3 nucleotides: TGCGCCAGCAGCTTGACAGGGCCCAACACTGAAGCTTTCTTT. This encodes CASSLTGPNTEAFF. This chain joins TRBV5-1 and TRBJ1-1, with D perhaps matching TRBD1 (6 bases). This CDR3 region has 14 residues. The germline V gene encodes CDR1 SGHRS and CDR2 YFSETQ. The V gene lost 1 base and the J gene lost 2 bases, with 9 bases spanning the gap. Filled out from reference TRBV5-1 and TRBJ1-1, the complete variable domain reads KAGVTQTPRYLIKTRGQQVTLSCSPISGHRSVSWYQQTPGQGLQFLFEYFSETQRNKGNFPGRFSGRQFSNSRSEMNVSTLELGDSALYLCASSLTGPNTEAFFGQGTRLTVV.

V is TRBV5-1 and J is TRBJ2-2; TRBD2 might be the D (6 bases). Germline V gives CDR1 SGHRS, CDR2 YFSETQ. The CDR3 covers 16 residues. Trimming took 0 bases from V and 1 from J, leaving 10 bases between them. CDR3 sequence reads: CASSLAAGLNTGELFF. The DNA for the CDR3 is TGCGCCAGCAGCTTGGCGGCGGGGTTGAACACCGGGGAGCTGTTTTTT.

The V and J genes are TRBV6-5 and TRBJ2-4, with no clear D. The CDR3 has 15 residues. Per germline, CDR1 MNHEY and CDR2 SVGAGI. V lost 2 bases to trimming and J lost 0 bases, with 8 bases between them. The CDR3 loop is CASSYKTLAKNIQYF. The CDR3 DNA follows: TGTGCCAGCAGTTACAAGACATTAGCCAAAAACATTCAGTACTTC.

The genes are TRBV7-2 and TRBJ1-1; 10 nucleotides match TRBD1. This CDR3 comprises 16 residues. V lost 4 bases to trimming and J lost 4 bases; unmatched junction nucleotides: 9. CDR1 SGHTA and CDR2 FQGNSA come from the germline V gene. In DNA form, the CDR3 reads TGTGCCAGCAGCTCTGGACAGGGGGTCGTCGGCACTGAAGCTTTCTTT. This encodes CASSSGQGVVGTEAFF.

The V call is TRBV19, the J call TRBJ1-1; D ambiguous. This CDR3 region has 15 residues. Trimming removed 4 bases from V and 1 base from J, with 13 bases in between. Germline V gives CDR1 LNHDA, CDR2 SQIVND (reference sequence). The DNA for the CDR3 is TGTGCCAGTAGTACTCGACCCGTCCAGAACACTGAAGCTTTCTTT. Its translation is CASSTRPVQNTEAFF.

The chain carries TRBV11-3 and TRBJ2-1; TRBD2 matches at 9 bases. The CDR3 runs 16 residues. Germline CDR1 reads SGHNT; CDR2 reads YENEEA. Unmatched junction bases numbered 11, after V lost 2 bases and J lost 9 bases. CDR3 in DNA: TGTGCCAGCAGCTTATTATCTGCGGGGGGGCCCGCTGAGCAGTTCTTC. The encoded protein is CASSLLSAGGPAEQFF.

This rearrangement joins TRBV11-2 to TRBJ2-7; D possibly corresponds to TRBD1 (8 bases). The CDR3 is 15 amino acids. The V gene's germline CDR1 is SGHAT and CDR2 FQNNGV. Trimming removed 3 bases from V and 5 bases from J, with 17 bases in between. The CDR3 coding sequence is TGTGCCAGCAGCTTCTTGACAGGGGAGGGCGACGAGCAGTACTTC. Protein product: CASSFLTGEGDEQYF.

J is TRBJ1-5 and V is TRBV6-6; the D gene is possibly TRBD1 (6 bases). This CDR3 comprises 13 residues. The germline V and J ends were trimmed by 2 bases and 7 bases, with 9 bases remaining between them. Germline V gives CDR1 MNHNY, CDR2 SVGAGI (reference sequence). CDR3: CASSYGQRQPQHF. The CDR3 nucleotides are TGTGCCAGCAGTTACGGACAGCGACAGCCCCAGCATTTT.

V usage is TRBV5-4 and J usage is TRBJ2-7; 9 bases are shared with TRBD1. CDR1 is SGHNT, CDR2 YYREEE, per germline (reference sequence). The CDR3 extends over 15 amino acids. J was trimmed by 4 bases and V by 5 bases; bases with no gene match: 10. DNA for the CDR3: TGTGCCAGCAGTTTTCCGGGACAGGGACCTTACGAGCAGTACTTC. It is translated as CASSFPGQGPYEQYF.

This chain connects TRBV28 to TRBJ1-6; no reliable D call. CDR1 and CDR2 from the germline V gene are MDHEN and SYDVKM. Trimming shortened V by 3 bases and J by 5 bases, and 8 bases separated the two germline ends. CDR3 length: 14 amino acids. The CDR3 DNA sequence: TGTGCCAGCAGTTTCTCCAGGCATAATTCACCCCTCCACTTT. It encodes CASSFSRHNSPLHF. The complete variable domain, with remaining parts taken from reference TRBV28 and TRBJ1-6, reads DVKVTQSSRYLVKRTGEKVFLECVQDMDHENMFWYRQDPGLGLRLIYFSYDVKMKEKGDIPEGYSVSREKKERFSLILESASTNQTSMYLCASSFSRHNSPLHFGNGTRLTVT.

The chain employs TRBV11-1 and TRBJ2-3, with D unresolved. This CDR3 has 15 residues. Germline V gives CDR1 SGHAT, CDR2 FQDESV (reference sequence). The germline V and J ends were trimmed by 0 bases and 8 bases, with 15 bases remaining between them. The CDR3 spells CASSLAPTPPGTQYF. CDR3 nucleotides: TGTGCCAGCAGCTTAGCTCCCACACCACCGGGTACGCAGTATTTT.

This chain links TRBV7-9 with TRBJ2-2; tentative D call: TRBD1 (5 bases). The germline V and J ends were trimmed by 3 bases and 7 bases, with 6 bases remaining between them. The CDR3 sequence is 12 residues long. From germline, CDR1 is SEHNR and CDR2 FQNEAQ (reference sequence). The CDR3 loop is CASSFQGGELFF. In nucleotides, the CDR3 is TGTGCCAGCAGCTTTCAGGGCGGGGAGCTGTTTTTT.

The chain carries TRBV9 and TRBJ1-4; 9 positions match TRBD1. This CDR3 region has 14 residues. With 4 bases clipped from V and 8 bases from J, the junction kept 6 bases outside the gene matches. Looked up from germline, CDR1 is SGDLS and CDR2 is YYNGEE. The CDR3 DNA reads as TGTGCCAGCAGCCGGGGACAGGGTTGGGAAAAACTGTTTTTT. Translating it yields CASSRGQGWEKLFF.

In its sample, this clone was seen once. V gene TRBV25-1 combines with J gene TRBJ1-2, with TRBD1 as a possible D gene (5 bases). CDR1 is MGHDK and CDR2 is SYGVNS in the germline V gene. Trimming cost V 7 bases and J 4 bases, with 25 bases left between them. The CDR3 extends over 17 amino acids. The CDR3 reads CASTNHPQGFPFYGYTF. The CDR3 nucleotides are TGTGCCAGCACCAACCACCCGCAGGGTTTCCCTTTCTATGGCTACACCTTC.